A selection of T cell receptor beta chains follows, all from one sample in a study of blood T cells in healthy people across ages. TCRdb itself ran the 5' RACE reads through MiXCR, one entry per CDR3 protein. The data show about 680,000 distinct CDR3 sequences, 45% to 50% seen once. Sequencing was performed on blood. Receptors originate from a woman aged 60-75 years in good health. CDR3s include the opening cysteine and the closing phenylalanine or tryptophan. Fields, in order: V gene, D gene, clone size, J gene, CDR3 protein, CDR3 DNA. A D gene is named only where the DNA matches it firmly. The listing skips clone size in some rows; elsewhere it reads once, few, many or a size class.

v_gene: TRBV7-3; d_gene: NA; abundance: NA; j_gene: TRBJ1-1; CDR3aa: CASSLDPSAEAFF; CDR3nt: TGTGCCAGCAGCCTAGACCCGTCGGCTGAAGCTTTCTTT
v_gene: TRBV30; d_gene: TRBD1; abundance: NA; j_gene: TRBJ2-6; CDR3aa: CAWGQGGSGANVLTF; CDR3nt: TGTGCCTGGGGACAGGGGGGCTCTGGGGCCAACGTCCTGACTTTC
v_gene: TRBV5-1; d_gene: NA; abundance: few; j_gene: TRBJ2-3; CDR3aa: CASRTQAGFRADTQYF; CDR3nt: TGCGCCAGCAGAACCCAGGCGGGCTTTAGAGCAGATACGCAGTATTTT
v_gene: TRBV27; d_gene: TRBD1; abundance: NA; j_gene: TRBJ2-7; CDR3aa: CATSRSRDRAYEQYF; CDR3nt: TGTGCCACCTCTCGGTCCCGGGACAGGGCCTACGAGCAGTACTTC
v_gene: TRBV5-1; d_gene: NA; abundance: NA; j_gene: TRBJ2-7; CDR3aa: CASSRKEGPYEQYF; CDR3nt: TGCGCCAGCAGCCGTAAGGAGGGCCCCTACGAGCAGTACTTC
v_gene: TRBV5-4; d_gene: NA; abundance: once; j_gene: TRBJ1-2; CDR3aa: CASSFDGKTNYGYTF; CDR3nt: TGTGCCAGCAGCTTCGACGGGAAGACTAACTATGGCTACACCTTC
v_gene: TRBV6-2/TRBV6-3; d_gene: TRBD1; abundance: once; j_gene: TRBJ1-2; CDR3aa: CASSFLQTGTVYGYTF; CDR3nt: TGTGCCAGCAGTTTTCTCCAGACAGGGACCGTCTATGGCTACACCTTC
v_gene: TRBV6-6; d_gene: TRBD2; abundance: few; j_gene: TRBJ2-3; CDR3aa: CATNTPGLVPTDTQYF; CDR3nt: TGTGCCACTAATACCCCGGGACTAGTCCCCACAGATACGCAGTATTTT
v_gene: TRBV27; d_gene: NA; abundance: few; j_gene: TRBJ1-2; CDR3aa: CASRNTEAYGYTF; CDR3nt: TGTGCCAGCAGAAATACAGAAGCCTATGGCTACACCTTC
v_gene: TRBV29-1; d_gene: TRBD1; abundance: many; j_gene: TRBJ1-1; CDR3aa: CSANDRANTEAFF; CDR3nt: TGCAGCGCCAACGACAGGGCTAACACTGAAGCTTTCTTT
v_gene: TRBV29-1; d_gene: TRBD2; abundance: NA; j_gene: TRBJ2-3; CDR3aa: CSATSGTDTQYF; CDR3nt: TGCAGCGCCACTAGCGGGACAGATACGCAGTATTTT
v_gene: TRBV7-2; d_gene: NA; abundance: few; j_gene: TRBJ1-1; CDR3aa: CASSLKLANTEAFF; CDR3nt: TGTGCCAGCAGCTTAAAATTAGCTAACACTGAAGCTTTCTTT
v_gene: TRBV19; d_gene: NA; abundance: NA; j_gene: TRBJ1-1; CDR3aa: CASSMRTEAFF; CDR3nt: TGTGCCAGTAGTATGCGCACTGAAGCTTTCTTT
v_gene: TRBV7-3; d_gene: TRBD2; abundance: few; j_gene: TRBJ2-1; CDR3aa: CASSPGLVSNEQFF; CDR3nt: TGTGCCAGCAGCCCCGGACTAGTATCCAATGAGCAGTTCTTC